This T cell receptor (beta chain) stems from a study of cytomegalovirus exposure and HLA in healthy donors. The donors were in the roughly 110-subject validation cohort, distinct from the approximately 670-subject first cohort. Study-level findings and limits: In vitro testing confirmed three CMV-associated chains as specific for CMV antigens.

Worth noting for this clone: Its antigen is undetermined. One junction end disagrees with the germline gene, perhaps due to a read error.

Germline values: CDR1 LNHDA, CDR2 SQIVND (reference sequence). This CDR3 has 17 residues. Only in-frame clones appear in the TCRdb table, and some are missing; sequencing was by immunoSEQ multiplex PCR. This table has 60,000 to 70,000 clones, nearly 95% appearing once. This TCR derives from a young man in good health and CMV-seropositive. Input material: PBMCs. The chain is built from TRBV19 and TRBJ2-1; 8 bases agree with TRBD2. This chain's CDR3 is CASSILGGGSSHNEQFF. The CDR3, as DNA: TGTGCCAGTAGTATATTGGGCGGGGGGTCCTCCCACAATGAGCAGTTCTTC. Supplemented by reference TRBV19 and TRBJ2-1, the full variable domain reads DGGITQSPKYLFRKEGQNVTLSCEQNLNHDAMYWYRQDPGQGLRLIYYSQIVNDFQKGDIAEGYSVSREKKESFPLTVTSAQKNPTAFYLCASSILGGGSSHNEQFFGPGTRLTVL.